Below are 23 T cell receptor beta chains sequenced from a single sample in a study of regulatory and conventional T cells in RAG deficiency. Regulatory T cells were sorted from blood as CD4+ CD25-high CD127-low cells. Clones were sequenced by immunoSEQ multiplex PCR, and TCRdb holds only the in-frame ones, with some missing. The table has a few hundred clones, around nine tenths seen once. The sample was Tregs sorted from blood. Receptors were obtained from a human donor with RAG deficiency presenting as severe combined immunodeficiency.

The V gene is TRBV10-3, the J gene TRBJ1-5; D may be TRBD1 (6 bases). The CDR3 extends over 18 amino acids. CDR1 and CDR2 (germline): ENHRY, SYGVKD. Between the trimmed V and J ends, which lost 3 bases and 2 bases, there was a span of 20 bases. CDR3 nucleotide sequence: TGTGCCATCAGTGACCCGGGACAAGTCATTTGGGGCAATCAGCCCCAGCATTTT. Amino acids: CAISDPGQVIWGNQPQHF.

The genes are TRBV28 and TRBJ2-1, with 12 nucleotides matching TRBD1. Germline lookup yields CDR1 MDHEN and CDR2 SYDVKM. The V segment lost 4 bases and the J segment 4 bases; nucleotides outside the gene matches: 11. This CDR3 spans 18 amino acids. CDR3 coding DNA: TGTGCCAGCAGTTCCGGGACAGGGGGCTCACACGGTTACAATGAGCAGTTCTTC. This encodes CASSSGTGGSHGYNEQFF.

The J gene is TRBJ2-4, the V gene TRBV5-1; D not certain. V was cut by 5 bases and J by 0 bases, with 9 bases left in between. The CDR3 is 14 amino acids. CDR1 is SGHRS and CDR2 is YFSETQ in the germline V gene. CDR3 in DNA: TGCGCCAGCAGTCCGGGCCTAGCCAAAAACATTCAGTACTTC. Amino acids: CASSPGLAKNIQYF.

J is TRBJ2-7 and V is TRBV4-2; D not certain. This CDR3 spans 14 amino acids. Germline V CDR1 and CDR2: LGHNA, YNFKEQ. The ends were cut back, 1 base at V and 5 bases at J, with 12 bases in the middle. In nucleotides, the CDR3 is TGTGCCAGCAGCCAAGTGTCCCCAGAGGACGAGCAGTACTTC. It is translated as CASSQVSPEDEQYF.

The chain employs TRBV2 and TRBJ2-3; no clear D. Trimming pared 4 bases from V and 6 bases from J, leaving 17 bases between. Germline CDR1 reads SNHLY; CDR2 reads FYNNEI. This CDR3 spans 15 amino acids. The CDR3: CASSGTRGAIDTQYF. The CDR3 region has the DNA TGTGCCAGCAGTGGAACTCGCGGAGCAATCGATACGCAGTATTTT.

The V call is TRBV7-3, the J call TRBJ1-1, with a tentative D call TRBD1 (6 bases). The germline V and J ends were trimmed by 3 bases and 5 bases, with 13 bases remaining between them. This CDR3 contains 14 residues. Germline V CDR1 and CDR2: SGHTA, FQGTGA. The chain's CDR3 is CASSFQAQGTEAFF. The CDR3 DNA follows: TGTGCCAGCAGCTTTCAGGCCCAGGGGACTGAAGCTTTCTTT.

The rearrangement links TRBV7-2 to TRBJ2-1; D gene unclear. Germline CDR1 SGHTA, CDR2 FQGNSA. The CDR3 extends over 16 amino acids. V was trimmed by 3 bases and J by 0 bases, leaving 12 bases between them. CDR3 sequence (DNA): TGTGCCAGCAGCTTTTTTGCCTTGAGCTCCTACAATGAGCAGTTCTTC. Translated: CASSFFALSSYNEQFF.

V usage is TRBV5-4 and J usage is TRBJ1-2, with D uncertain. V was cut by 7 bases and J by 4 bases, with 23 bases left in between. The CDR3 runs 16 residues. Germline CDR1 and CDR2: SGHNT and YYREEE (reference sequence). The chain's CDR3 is CASVVIIPGKTYGYTF. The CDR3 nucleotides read TGTGCCAGCGTGGTCATCATACCAGGAAAGACCTATGGCTACACCTTC.

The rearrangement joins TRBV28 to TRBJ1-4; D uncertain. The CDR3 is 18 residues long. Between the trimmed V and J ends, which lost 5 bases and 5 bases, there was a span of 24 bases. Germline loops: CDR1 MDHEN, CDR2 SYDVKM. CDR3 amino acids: CASSDCNSLLVDNEKLFF. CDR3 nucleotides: TGTGCCAGCAGTGACTGCAATAGCCTCCTAGTCGACAATGAAAAACTGTTTTTT.

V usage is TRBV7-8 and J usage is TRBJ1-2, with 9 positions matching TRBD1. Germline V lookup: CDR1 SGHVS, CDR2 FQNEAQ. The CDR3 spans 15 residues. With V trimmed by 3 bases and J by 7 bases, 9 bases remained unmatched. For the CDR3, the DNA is TGTGCCAGCAGCTTGCACGGGACAGGGAAAGGTGGCTACACCTTC. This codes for CASSLHGTGKGGYTF. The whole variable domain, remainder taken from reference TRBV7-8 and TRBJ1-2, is GAGVSQSPRYKVAKRGQDVALRCDPISGHVSLFWYQQALGQGPEFLTYFQNEAQLDKSGLPSDRFFAERPEGSVSTLKIQRTQQEDSAVYLCASSLHGTGKGGYTFGSGTRLTVV.

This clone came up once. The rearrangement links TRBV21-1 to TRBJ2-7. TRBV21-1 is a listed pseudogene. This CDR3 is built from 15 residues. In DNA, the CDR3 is TGTGCCAGCAGTGAAGCCCTACACGTGTTAGACGAGCAGTACTTC. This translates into CASSEALHVLDEQYF.

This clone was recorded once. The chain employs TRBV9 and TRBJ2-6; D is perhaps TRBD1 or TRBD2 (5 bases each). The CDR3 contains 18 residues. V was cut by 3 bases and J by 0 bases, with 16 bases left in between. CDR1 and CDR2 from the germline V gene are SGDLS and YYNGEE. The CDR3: CASSGPGTVVSGANVLTF. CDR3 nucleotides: TGTGCCAGCAGCGGACCCGGGACGGTCGTCTCTGGGGCCAACGTCCTGACTTTC.

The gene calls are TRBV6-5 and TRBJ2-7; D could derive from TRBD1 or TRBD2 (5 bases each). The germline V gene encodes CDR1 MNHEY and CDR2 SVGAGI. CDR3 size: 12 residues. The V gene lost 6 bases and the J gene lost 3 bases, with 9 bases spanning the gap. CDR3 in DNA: TGTGCCAGCAGCCGAGGGGACTACGAGCAGTACTTC. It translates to CASSRGDYEQYF.

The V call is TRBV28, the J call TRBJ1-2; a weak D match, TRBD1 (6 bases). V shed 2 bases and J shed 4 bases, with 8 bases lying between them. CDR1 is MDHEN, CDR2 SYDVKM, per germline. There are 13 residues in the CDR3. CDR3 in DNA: TGTGCCAGCAGTTTACCAGGGGCCTATGGCTACACCTTC. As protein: CASSLPGAYGYTF.

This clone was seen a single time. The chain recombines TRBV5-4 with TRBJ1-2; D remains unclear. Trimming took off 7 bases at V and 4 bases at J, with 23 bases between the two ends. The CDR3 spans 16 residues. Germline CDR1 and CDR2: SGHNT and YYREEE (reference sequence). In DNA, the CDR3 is TGTGCCAGCTTTCGGTGCGTACCGGGAAAAACCTATGGCTACACCTTC. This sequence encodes CASFRCVPGKTYGYTF.

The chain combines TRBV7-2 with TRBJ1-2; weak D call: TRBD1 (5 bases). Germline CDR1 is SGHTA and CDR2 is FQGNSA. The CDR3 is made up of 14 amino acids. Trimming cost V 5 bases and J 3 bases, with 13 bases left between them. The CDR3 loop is CASSPQGADYGYTF. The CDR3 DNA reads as TGTGCCAGCAGCCCGCAGGGAGCGGACTATGGCTACACCTTC.

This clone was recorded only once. CDR3 protein: CASSLVSTGLQFF. In nucleotides, the CDR3 is TGTGCCAGCAGCTTGGTGTCAACGGGTCTGCAGTTCTTC. The chain carries TRBV5-4 and TRBJ2-1; D remains ambiguous. Germline V lookup: CDR1 SGHNT, CDR2 YYREEE (reference sequence). Trimming removed 0 bases at V and 12 bases at J, with 13 bases between. The CDR3 is 13 residues long. The full variable domain, in which reference TRBV5-4 and TRBJ2-1 provide the parts outside the CDR3, is ETGVTQSPTHLIKTRGQQVTLRCSSQSGHNTVSWYQQALGQGPQFIFQYYREEENGRGNFPPRFSGLQFPNYSSELNVNALELDDSALYLCASSLVSTGLQFFGPGTRLTVL.

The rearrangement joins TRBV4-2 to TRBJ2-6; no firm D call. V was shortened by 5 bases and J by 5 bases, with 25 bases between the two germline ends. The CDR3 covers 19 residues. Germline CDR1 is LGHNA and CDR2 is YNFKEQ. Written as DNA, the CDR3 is TGTGCCAGCAGCAACATCACCAAAGGTTACAAAAGTCGGGCCAACGTCCTGACTTTC. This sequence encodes CASSNITKGYKSRANVLTF.

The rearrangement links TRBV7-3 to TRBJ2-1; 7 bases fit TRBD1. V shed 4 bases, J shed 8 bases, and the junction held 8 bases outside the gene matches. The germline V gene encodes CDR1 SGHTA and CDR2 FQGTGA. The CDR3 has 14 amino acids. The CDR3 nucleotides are TGTGCCAGCAGCTCGGGACAGCCTACGGATGAGCAGTTCTTC. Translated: CASSSGQPTDEQFF.

The CDR3 here is CSVGHSYEQYF. CDR3 DNA sequence: TGCAGCGTGGGACACTCCTACGAGCAGTACTTC. This chain connects TRBV29-1 to TRBJ2-7, with a weak D call TRBD1 (6 bases). The V end lost 6 bases, the J end lost 0 bases, and 6 bases lay between the germline ends. Germline CDR1 and CDR2: SQVTM and ANQGSEA. There are 11 residues in the CDR3.

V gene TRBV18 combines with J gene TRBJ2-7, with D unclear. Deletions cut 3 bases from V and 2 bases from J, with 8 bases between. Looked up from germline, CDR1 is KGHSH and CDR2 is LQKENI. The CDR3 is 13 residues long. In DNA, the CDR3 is TGTGCCAGCTCACCTAACAGAGCCTACGAGCAGTACTTC. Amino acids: CASSPNRAYEQYF.

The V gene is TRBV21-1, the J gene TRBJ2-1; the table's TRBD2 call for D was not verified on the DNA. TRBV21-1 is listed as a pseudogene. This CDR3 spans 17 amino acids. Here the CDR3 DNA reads TGTGCCAGCAGTCGTGATGTAGCTACACCATCCGACAATGAGCAGTTCTTC. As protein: CASSRDVATPSDNEQFF.

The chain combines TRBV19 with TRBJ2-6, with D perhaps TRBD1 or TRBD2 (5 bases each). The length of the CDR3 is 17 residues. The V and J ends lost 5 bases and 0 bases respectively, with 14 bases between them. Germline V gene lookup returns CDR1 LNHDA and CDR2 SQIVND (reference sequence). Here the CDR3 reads CASSRGAFTSGANVLTF. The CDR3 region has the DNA TGTGCCAGTAGTCGAGGGGCCTTTACCTCTGGGGCCAACGTCCTGACTTTC.